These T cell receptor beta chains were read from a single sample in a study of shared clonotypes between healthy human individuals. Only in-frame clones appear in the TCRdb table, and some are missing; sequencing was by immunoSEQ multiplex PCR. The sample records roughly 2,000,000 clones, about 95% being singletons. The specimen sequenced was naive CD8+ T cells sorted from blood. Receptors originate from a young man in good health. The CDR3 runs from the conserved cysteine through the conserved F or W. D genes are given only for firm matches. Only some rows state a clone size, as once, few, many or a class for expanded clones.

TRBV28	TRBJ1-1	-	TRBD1	CASSFSRQGGYEAFF	TGTGCCAGCAGTTTCTCCCGACAGGGGGGCTATGAAGCTTTCTTT
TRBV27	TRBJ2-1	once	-	CASSKYNEQFF	TGTGCCAGCAGTAAATACAATGAGCAGTTCTTC
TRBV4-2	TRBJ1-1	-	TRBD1	CASSPEGTDMVVDTEAFF	TGTGCCAGCAGCCCAGAGGGGACAGATATGGTAGTGGACACTGAAGCTTTCTTT
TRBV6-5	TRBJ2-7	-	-	CASSSLSGGSVYEQYF	TGTGCCAGCAGTTCCCTTTCCGGGGGTTCGGTTTACGAGCAGTACTTC
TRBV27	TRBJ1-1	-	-	CASSFPMKGDLGGGEDEAFF	TGTGCCAGCAGTTTCCCCATGAAGGGGGATCTGGGAGGGGGAGAAGATGAAGCTTTCTTT
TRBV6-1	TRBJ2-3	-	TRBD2	CASSAGGAPDTQYF	TGTGCCAGCAGTGCCGGGGGGGCCCCAGATACGCAGTATTTT
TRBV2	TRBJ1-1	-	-	CASSEALRVNTEAFF	TGTGCCAGCAGTGAAGCGCTTCGGGTGAACACTGAAGCTTTCTTT
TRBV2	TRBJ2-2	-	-	CASNLPGELFF	TGTGCCAGCAATTTACCCGGGGAGCTGTTTTTT
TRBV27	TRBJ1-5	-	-	CASSFGQINQPQHF	TGTGCCAGCAGTTTTGGGCAGATAAATCAGCCCCAGCATTTT
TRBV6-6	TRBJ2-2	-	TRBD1	CASSYTTGSGELFF	TGTGCCAGCAGTTACACGACAGGGTCAGGGGAGCTGTTTTTT
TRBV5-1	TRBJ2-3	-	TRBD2	CASSLEGRLAGITDTQYF	TGCGCCAGCAGCTTGGAGGGGCGGTTAGCGGGGATCACAGATACGCAGTATTTT
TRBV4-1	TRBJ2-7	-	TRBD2	CASSQEGLAAYEQYF	TGCGCCAGCAGCCAAGAGGGACTAGCGGCTTACGAGCAGTACTTC
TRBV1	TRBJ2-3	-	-	CTSSPRSTHGDTQYF	TGCACCAGCAGCCCGCGCTCGACCCACGGGGATACGCAGTATTTT
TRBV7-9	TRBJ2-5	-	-	CASSTTGLGETQYF	TGTGCCAGCAGCACAACAGGGTTGGGGGAGACCCAGTACTTC
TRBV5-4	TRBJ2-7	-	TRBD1	CASSLGDRAYEQYF	TGTGCCAGCAGCTTGGGGGACAGAGCCTACGAGCAGTACTTC
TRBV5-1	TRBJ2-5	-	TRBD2	CASSFTSVFAQETQYF	TGCGCCAGCAGCTTTACTAGCGTCTTTGCCCAAGAGACCCAGTACTTC
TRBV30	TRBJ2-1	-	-	CAWSVSVEQFF	TGTGCCTGGAGTGTGTCCGTTGAGCAGTTCTTC